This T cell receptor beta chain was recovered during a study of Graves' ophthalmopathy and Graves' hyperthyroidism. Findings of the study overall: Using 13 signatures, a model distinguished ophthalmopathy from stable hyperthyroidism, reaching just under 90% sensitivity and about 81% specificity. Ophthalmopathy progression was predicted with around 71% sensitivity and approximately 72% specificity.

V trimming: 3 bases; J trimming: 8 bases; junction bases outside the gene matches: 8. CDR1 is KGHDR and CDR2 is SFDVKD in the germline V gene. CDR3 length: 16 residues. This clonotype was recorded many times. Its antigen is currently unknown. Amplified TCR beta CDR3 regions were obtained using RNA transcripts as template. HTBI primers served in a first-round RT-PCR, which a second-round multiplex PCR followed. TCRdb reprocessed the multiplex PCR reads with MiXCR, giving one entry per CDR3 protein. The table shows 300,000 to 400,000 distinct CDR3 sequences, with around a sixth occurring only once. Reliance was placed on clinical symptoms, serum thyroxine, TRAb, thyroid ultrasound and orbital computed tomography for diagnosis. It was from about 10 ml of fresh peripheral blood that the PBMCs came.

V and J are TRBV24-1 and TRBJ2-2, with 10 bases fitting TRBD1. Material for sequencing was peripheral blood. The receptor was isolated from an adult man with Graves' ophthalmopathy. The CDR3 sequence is CATSDPGQGVLGELFF. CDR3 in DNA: TGTGCCACCAGTGATCCCGGACAGGGGGTGCTAGGGGAGCTGTTTTTT.